Here is one T cell receptor beta chain with its context. Its target is not known. These data are taken from a study of OX40 agonist ivuxolimab in advanced cancers. General study results and limits: On average, CD8+ T cells showed a greater number of expanded clones than CD4+. The authors did not determine the antigen specificity of the expanded peripheral T cells.

The length of the CDR3 is 14 residues. Germline lookup yields CDR1 WSHSY and CDR2 SAAADI. The V gene lost 7 bases and the J gene lost 3 bases, with 15 bases spanning the gap. Only in-frame clones appear in the TCRdb table, and some are missing; sequencing was by immunoSEQ multiplex PCR. The table shows about 71,000 clones, with roughly 94% occurring only once. The origin of this receptor is an adult with an advanced solid tumor such as melanoma, head and neck, liver or kidney cancer. The source was CD4+ or CD8+ T cells sorted from blood, collected in a trial of the OX40 agonist ivuxolimab. This rearrangement joins TRBV10-2 to TRBJ1-2, with D hard to call. The CDR3 region is CASNELGPYYGYTF. CDR3 DNA: TGCGCCAGCAATGAACTGGGTCCTTACTATGGCTACACCTTC.